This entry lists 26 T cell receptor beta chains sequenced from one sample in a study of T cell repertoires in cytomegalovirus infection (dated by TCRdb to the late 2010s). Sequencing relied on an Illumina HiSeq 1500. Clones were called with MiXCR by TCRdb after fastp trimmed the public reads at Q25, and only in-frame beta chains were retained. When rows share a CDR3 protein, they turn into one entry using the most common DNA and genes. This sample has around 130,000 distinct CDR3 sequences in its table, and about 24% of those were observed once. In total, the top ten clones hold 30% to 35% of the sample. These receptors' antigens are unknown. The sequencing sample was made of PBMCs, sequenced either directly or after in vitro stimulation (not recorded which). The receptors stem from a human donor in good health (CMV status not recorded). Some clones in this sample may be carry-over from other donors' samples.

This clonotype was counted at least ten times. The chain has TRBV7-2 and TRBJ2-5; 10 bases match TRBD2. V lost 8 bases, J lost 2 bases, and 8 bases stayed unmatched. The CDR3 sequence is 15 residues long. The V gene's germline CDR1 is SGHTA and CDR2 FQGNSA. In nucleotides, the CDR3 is TGTGCCAGCGCCCCCCAAGCGGGAGGGCAAGAGACCCAGTACTTC. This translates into CASAPQAGGQETQYF.

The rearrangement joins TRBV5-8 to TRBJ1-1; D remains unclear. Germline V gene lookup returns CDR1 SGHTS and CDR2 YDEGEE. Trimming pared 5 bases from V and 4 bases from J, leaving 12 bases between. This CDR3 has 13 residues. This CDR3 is CASRTPFGTEAFF. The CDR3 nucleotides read TGTGCCAGCAGAACCCCGTTTGGCACTGAAGCTTTCTTT.

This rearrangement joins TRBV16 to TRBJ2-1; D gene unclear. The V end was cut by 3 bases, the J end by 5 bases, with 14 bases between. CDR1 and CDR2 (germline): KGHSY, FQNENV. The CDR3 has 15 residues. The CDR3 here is CASSHGYKSNNEQFF. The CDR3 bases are TGTGCCAGCAGCCACGGGTACAAGAGTAACAATGAGCAGTTCTTC.

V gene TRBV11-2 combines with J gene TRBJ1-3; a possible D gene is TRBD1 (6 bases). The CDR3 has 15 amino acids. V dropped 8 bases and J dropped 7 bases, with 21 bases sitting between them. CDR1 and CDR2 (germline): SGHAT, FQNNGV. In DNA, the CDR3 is TGTGCCAGCGCTAACCTCCGGGGGGCCGGGAACACCATATATTTT. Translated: CASANLRGAGNTIYF.

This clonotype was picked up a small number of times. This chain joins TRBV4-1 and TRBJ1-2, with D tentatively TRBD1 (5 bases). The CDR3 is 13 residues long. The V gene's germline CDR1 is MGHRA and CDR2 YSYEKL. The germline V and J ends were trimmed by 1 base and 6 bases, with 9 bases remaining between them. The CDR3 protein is CASSQAGVHGYTF. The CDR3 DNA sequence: TGCGCCAGCAGCCAAGCGGGGGTGCATGGCTACACCTTC.

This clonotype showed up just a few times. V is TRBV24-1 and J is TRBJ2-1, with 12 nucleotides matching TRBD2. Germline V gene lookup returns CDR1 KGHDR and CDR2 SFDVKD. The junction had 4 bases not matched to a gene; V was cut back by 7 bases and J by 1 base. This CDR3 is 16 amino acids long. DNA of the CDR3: TGTGCCACCAGGACTAGCGGGAGACGGTCCTACAATGAGCAGTTCTTC. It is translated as CATRTSGRRSYNEQFF.

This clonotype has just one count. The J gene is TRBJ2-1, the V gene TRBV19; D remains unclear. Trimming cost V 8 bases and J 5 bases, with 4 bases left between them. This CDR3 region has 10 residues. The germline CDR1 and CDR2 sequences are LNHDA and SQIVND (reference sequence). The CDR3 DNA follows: TGTGCCAGTTCAAACAATGAGCAGTTCTTC. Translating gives CASSNNEQFF.

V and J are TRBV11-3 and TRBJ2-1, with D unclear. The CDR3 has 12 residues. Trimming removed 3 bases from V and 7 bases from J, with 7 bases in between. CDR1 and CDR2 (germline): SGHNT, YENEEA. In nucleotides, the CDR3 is TGTGCCAGCAGCTTCGACCCAAATGAGCAGTTCTTC. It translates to CASSFDPNEQFF.

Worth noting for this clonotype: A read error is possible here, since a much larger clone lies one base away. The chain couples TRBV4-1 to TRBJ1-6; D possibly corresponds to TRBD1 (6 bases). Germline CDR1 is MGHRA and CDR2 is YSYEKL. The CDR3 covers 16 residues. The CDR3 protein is CPSSQVGGRTNSPLHF. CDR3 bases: TGCCCCAGCAGCCAAGTTGGGGGGCGGACTAATTCACCCCTCCACTTT.

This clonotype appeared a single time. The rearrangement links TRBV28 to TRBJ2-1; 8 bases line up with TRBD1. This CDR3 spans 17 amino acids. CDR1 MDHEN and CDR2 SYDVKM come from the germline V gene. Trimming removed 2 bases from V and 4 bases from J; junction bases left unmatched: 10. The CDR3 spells CASSLPPDREPYNEQFF. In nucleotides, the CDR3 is TGTGCCAGCAGTTTACCCCCGGACAGGGAACCTTACAATGAGCAGTTCTTC.

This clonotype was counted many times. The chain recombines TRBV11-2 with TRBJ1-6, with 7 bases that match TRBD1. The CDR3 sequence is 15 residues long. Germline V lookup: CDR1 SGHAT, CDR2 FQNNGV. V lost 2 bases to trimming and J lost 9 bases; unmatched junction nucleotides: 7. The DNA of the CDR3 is TGTGCCAGCAGCTTAATTGGGACAGACCTTTCACCCCTCCACTTT. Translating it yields CASSLIGTDLSPLHF.

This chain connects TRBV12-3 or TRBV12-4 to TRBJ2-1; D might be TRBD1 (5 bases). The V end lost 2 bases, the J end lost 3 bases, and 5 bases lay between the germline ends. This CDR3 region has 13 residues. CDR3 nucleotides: TGTGCCAGCAGTTTAACAGGCTACAATGAGCAGTTCTTC. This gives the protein CASSLTGYNEQFF.

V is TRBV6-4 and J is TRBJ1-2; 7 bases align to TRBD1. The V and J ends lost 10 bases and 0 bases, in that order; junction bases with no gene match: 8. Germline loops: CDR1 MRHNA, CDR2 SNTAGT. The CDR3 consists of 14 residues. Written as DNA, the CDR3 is TGTGCCACCAATAGGGACAGTTCTAACTATGGCTACACCTTC. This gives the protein CATNRDSSNYGYTF.

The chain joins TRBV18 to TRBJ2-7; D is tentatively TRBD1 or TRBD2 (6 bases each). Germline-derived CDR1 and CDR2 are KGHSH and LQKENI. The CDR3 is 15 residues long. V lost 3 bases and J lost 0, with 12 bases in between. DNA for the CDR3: TGTGCCAGCTCACCCAGGGGAGGAGGCTCCTACGAGCAGTACGTC. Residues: CASSPRGGGSYEQYV.

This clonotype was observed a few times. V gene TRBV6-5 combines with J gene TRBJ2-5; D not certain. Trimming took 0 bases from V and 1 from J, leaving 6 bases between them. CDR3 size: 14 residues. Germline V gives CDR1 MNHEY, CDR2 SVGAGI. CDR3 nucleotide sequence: TGTGCCAGCAGTTACTCGTCTCTCCAAGAGACCCAGTACTTC. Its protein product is CASSYSSLQETQYF.

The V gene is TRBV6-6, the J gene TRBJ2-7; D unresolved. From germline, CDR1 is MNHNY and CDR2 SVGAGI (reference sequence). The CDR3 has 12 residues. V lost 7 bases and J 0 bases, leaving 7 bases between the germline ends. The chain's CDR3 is CASNGYSYEQYV. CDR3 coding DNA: TGTGCCAGCAATGGGTACTCCTACGAGCAGTACGTC.

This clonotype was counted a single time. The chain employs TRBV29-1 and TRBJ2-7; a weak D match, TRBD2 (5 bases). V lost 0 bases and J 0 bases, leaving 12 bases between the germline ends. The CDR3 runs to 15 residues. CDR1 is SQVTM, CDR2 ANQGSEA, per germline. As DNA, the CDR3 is TGCAGCGTTGAAGATCGGGGAAATCCCTCCTACGAGCAGTACTTC. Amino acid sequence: CSVEDRGNPSYEQYF.

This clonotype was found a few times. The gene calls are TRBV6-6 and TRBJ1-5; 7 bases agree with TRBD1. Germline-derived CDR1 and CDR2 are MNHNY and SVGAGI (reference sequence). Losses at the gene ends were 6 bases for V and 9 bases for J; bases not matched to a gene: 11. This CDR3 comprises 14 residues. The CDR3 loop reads CASSSDRTFGPQHF. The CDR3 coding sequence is TGTGCCAGCAGCTCGGACAGGACGTTCGGGCCCCAGCATTTT.

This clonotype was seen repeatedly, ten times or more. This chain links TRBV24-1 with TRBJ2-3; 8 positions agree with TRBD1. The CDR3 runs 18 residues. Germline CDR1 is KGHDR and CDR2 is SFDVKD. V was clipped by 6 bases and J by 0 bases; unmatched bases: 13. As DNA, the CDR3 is TGTGCCACCAGTCCATTGGGGACAGGAGCCCTCAGCACAGATACGCAGTATTTT. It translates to CATSPLGTGALSTDTQYF.

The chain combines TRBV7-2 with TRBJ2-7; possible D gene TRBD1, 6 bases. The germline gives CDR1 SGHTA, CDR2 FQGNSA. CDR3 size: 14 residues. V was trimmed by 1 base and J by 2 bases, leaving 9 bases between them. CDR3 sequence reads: CASSLDQGPYEQYV. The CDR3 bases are TGTGCCAGCAGCTTAGATCAGGGGCCCTACGAGCAGTACGTC.

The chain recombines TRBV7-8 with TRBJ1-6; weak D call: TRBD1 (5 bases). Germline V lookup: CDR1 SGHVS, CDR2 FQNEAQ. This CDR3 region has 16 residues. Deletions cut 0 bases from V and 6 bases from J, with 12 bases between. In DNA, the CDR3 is TGTGCCAGCAGCTTAGCTTTGACCGGGGGTAATTCACCCCTCCACTTT. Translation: CASSLALTGGNSPLHF. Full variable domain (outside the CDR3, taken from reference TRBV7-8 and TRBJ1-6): GAGVSQSPRYKVAKRGQDVALRCDPISGHVSLFWYQQALGQGPEFLTYFQNEAQLDKSGLPSDRFFAERPEGSVSTLKIQRTQQEDSAVYLCASSLALTGGNSPLHFGNGTRLTVT.

CDR3 sequence reads: CASSVGTGDGYTF. The CDR3 nucleotides read TGTGCCAGCAGTGTTGGGACAGGGGATGGCTACACCTTC. The chain employs TRBV2 and TRBJ1-2; the match to TRBD1 covers 10 bases. Losses at the gene ends were 4 bases for V and 6 bases for J; bases not matched to a gene: 2. The CDR3 is made up of 13 amino acids. The V gene's germline CDR1 is SNHLY and CDR2 FYNNEI. Complete variable domain (other parts from reference TRBV2 and TRBJ1-2): EPEVTQTPSHQVTQMGQEVILRCVPISNHLYFYWYRQILGQKVEFLVSFYNNEISEKSEIFDDQFSVERPDGSNFTLKIRSTKLEDSAMYFCASSVGTGDGYTFGSGTRLTVV.

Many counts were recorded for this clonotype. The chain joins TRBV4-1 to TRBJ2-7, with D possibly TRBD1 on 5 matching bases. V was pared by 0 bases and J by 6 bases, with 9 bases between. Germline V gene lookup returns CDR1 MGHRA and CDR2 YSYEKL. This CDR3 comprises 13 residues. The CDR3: CASSQDPGLEQYV. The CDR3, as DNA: TGCGCCAGCAGCCAAGATCCAGGGCTCGAGCAGTACGTC.

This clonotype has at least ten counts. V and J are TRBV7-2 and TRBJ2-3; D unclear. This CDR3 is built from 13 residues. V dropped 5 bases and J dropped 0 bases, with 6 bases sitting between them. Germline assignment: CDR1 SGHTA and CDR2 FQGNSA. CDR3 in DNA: TGTGCCAGCAGCCCTGATAGCACAGATACGCAGTATTTT. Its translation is CASSPDSTDTQYF.

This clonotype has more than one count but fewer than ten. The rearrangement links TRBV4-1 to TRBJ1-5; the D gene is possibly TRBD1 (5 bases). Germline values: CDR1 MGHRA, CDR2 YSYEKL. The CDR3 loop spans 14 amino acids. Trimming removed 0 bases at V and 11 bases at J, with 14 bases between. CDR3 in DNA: TGCGCCAGCAGCCAAGACCCCGTTTCAGGGACCCAGCATTTT. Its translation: CASSQDPVSGTQHF.

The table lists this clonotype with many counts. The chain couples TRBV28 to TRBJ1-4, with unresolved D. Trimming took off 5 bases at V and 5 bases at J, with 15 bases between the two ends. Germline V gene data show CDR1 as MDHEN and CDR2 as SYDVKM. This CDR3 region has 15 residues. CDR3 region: CASSPYYQENEKLFF. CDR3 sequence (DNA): TGTGCCAGCAGTCCTTATTACCAGGAAAATGAAAAACTGTTTTTT.